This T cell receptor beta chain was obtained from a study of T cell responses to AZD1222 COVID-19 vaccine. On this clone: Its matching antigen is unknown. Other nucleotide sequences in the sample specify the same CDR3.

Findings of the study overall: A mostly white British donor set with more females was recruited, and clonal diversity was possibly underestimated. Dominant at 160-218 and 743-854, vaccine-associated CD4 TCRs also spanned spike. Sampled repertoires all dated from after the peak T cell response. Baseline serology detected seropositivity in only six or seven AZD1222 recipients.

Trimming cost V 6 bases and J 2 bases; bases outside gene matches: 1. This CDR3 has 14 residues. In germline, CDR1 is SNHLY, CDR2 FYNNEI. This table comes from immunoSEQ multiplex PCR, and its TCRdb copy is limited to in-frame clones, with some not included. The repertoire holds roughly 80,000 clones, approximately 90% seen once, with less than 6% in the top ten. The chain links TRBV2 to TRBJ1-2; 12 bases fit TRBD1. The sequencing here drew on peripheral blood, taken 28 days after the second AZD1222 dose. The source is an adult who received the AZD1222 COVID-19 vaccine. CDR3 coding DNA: TGTGCCAGCAGAGGGACAGGGGGCAACTATGGCTACACCTTC. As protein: CASRGTGGNYGYTF.